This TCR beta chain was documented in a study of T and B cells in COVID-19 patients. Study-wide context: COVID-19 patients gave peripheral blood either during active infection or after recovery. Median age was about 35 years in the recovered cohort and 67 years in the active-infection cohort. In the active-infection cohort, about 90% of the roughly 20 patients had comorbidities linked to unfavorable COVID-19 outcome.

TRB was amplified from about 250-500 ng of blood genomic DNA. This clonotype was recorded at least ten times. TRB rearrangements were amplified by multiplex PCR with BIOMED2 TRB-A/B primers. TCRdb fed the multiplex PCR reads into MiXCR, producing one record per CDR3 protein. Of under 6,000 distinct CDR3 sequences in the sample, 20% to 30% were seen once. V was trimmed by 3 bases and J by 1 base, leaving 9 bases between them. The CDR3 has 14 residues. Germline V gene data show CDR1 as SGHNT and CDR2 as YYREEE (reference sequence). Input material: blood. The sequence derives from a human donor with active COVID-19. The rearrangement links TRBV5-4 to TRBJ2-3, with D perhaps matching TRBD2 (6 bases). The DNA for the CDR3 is TGTGCCAGCAGCTGGGGGGAAGGCACAGATACGCAGTATTTT. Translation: CASSWGEGTDTQYF.